The rows below give T cell receptor beta chains drawn from one sample of a study of shared clonotypes between healthy human individuals. Assay used: immunoSEQ multiplex PCR; TCRdb lists only in-frame clones, some missing. The profile covers 2 million to 2.5 million clones, with approximately 95% appearing a single time and more than 0.1% taken by the ten largest. The sample consisted of naive CD4+ T cells sorted from blood. The receptors originated from a man aged 18 to 30 in good health. Each CDR3 is given with its conserved first and last residue. A D gene is named only where the DNA matches it firmly. Rows give clone size only sometimes, using once, few, many, or a class for an expanded clone.

clone_size j_call v_call d_call cdr3_length cdr3_nt cdr3_aa
NA TRBJ2-5 TRBV2 NA 13 TGTGCCAGCACCAGACAGAATCTAGGAGCCCAGTACTTC CASTRQNLGAQYF
once TRBJ2-1 TRBV9 NA 16 TGTGCCAGCAGCGTAGTCGATTGGTCTAGCGTCGATGAGCAGTTCTTC CASSVVDWSSVDEQFF
NA TRBJ2-7 TRBV7-2 TRBD2 14 TGTGCCAGCAGCATGAGCGGGAGCTCCTACGAGCAGTACTTC CASSMSGSSYEQYF
NA TRBJ1-4 TRBV27 TRBD1 15 TGTGCCAGCAGTCAGTGGACAGGGGGTATAGAAAAACTGTTTTTT CASSQWTGGIEKLFF
NA TRBJ2-3 TRBV5-4 TRBD1 15 TGTGCCAGCAGCTTGGCCGGGACAGCCGCAGATACGCAGTATTTT CASSLAGTAADTQYF
NA TRBJ2-1 TRBV10-3 TRBD2 15 TGTGCCATCAGAGATAGCGGGGGGGCCTACAATGAGCAGTTCTTC CAIRDSGGAYNEQFF
NA TRBJ2-1 TRBV11-2 NA 14 TGTGCCAGCAGCCGAGGGGACACCTACAATGAGCAGTTCTTC CASSRGDTYNEQFF
once TRBJ1-4 TRBV4-1 NA 14 TGCGCCAGCAGCCAAGGGGGGGTTGGGGAAAAACTGTTTTTT CASSQGGVGEKLFF
NA TRBJ1-5 TRBV5-1 NA 17 TGCGCCAGCAGCTTGAAGGTCCAGGGCGGGAGCAATCAGCCCCAGCATTTT CASSLKVQGGSNQPQHF
NA TRBJ1-2 TRBV18 NA 12 TGTGCCAGCTCACCAGGATCCTATGGCTACACCTTC CASSPGSYGYTF
NA TRBJ1-2 TRBV30 TRBD1 13 TGTGCCTGGATAGTTACAGGGGGAAGGGGCTACACCTTC CAWIVTGGRGYTF
NA TRBJ2-7 TRBV6-5 NA 16 TGTGCCAGCAGTTACTCGAGTGCGGACTACTCCTACGAGCAGTACTTC CASSYSSADYSYEQYF
NA TRBJ1-4 TRBV28 TRBD1 17 TGTGCCAGCAGGACCGGGACAGGGATCCGCACTAATGAAAAACTGTTTTTT CASRTGTGIRTNEKLFF
NA TRBJ1-1 TRBV7-2 NA 15 TGTGCCAGCAGCTTAGGGCGGGGGTTGGGGACTGAAGCTTTCTTT CASSLGRGLGTEAFF
NA TRBJ1-6 TRBV25-1 NA 13 TGTGCCAGCCCCCAGGGGTCAAGGTCACCCCTCCACTTT CASPQGSRSPLHF
NA TRBJ1-5 TRBV11-1 TRBD1 17 TGTGCCAGCAGCTTAACTCCGGACAGGGTTGGCGCTCAGCCCCAGCATTTT CASSLTPDRVGAQPQHF
NA TRBJ1-2 TRBV19 TRBD1 15 TGTGCCAGTAGTCTGACAGACAGGGCAAACTATGGCTACACCTTC CASSLTDRANYGYTF
NA TRBJ1-1 TRBV5-1 TRBD1 21 TGCGCCAGCAGCTCTTTCCCCAGTATCCTGGGACAGACAAATTTAAACACTGAAGCTTTCTTT CASSSFPSILGQTNLNTEAFF
NA TRBJ1-1 TRBV9 NA 14 TGTGCCAGCAGCGTAGGGCGCCTGAACACTGAAGCTTTCTTT CASSVGRLNTEAFF
NA TRBJ2-1 TRBV6-1 NA 14 TGTGCCAGCAGGAGGGGGGACCCGGGCAATGAGCAGTTCTTC CASRRGDPGNEQFF
NA TRBJ1-5 TRBV7-8 NA 15 TGTGCCAGCAGCGCCCGGAGGGATAGCAATCAGCCCCAGCATTTT CASSARRDSNQPQHF
NA TRBJ2-4 TRBV19 NA 10 TGTGCCAGTAGGGGACAAAGCCAGTACTTC CASRGQSQYF
NA TRBJ1-1 TRBV11-2 NA 14 TGTGCCAGCAGCCCCGGCAAGGGGGGCACTGAAGCTTTCTTT CASSPGKGGTEAFF
NA TRBJ1-1 TRBV7-9 TRBD1 14 TGTGCCAGCAGCACCGGGACAGGGCGCACTGAAGCTTTCTTT CASSTGTGRTEAFF
NA TRBJ2-7 TRBV10-3 NA 12 TGTGCCATCAGTGAAGACGCCTACGAGCAGTACTTC CAISEDAYEQYF
NA TRBJ1-2 TRBV28 NA 12 TGTGCCAGCAGTGTTGGGTCCGAGGGCTACACCTTC CASSVGSEGYTF
NA TRBJ1-2 TRBV5-4 NA 15 TGTGCCAGCAGCTTGGATGGCAGGAGGTGGCATGGCTACACCTTC CASSLDGRRWHGYTF
NA TRBJ2-1 TRBV9 NA 15 TGTGCCAGCAGCCAAGGGCCAGAAACCTACAATGAGCAGTTCTTC CASSQGPETYNEQFF
NA TRBJ1-1 TRBV6-1 NA 15 TGTGCCAGCAGTCCTATTTTCGACGGGGACACTGAAGCTTTCTTT CASSPIFDGDTEAFF
once TRBJ2-5 TRBV12-5 NA 14 TGTGCTAGTGGTCTTAACCAGGGGAAAGAGACCCAGTACTTC CASGLNQGKETQYF
once TRBJ2-3 TRBV10-3 NA 14 TGTGCCATCAGTGGGCCGCTCAGCACAGATACGCAGTATTTT CAISGPLSTDTQYF
NA TRBJ2-3 TRBV6-1 NA 16 TGTGCCAGCAGTGAAGGCGGGGCCTATGTGCCAGATACGCAGTATTTT CASSEGGAYVPDTQYF
NA TRBJ2-3 TRBV29-1 NA 12 TGCAGCGTTGAAAGTGGCACAGATACGCAGTATTTT CSVESGTDTQYF
NA TRBJ2-7 TRBV10-3 NA 16 TGTGCCATCAGTGGGGGCGGGGTAGCGCTGTCCTACGAGCAGTACTTC CAISGGGVALSYEQYF
NA TRBJ1-1 TRBV6-5 NA 15 TGTGCCAGCAGCCGGGGGGCGAAGGTAGGGACTGAAGCTTTCTTT CASSRGAKVGTEAFF
NA TRBJ1-2 TRBV18 TRBD1 15 TGTGCCAGCTCCCCCTCGACAGGGGGGAACTATGGCTACACCTTC CASSPSTGGNYGYTF
few TRBJ1-2 TRBV7-2 TRBD1 13 TGTGCCAGCAGCCCGGGACAGAACTATGGCTACACCTTC CASSPGQNYGYTF
NA TRBJ2-2 TRBV29-1 NA 14 TGCAGCGTTGAATTATTCCGAGACACCGGGGAGCTGTTTTTT CSVELFRDTGELFF
NA TRBJ1-6 TRBV30 NA 19 TGTGCCTGGAGGTACACAGGCGCAACTTACCTCCCCACGCCCTCACCCCTCCACTTT CAWRYTGATYLPTPSPLHF
NA TRBJ1-2 TRBV5-1 NA 14 TGCGCCAGCAGCCCAGAAGGGGTTCTCTATGGCTACACCTTC CASSPEGVLYGYTF
NA TRBJ2-7 TRBV5-4 TRBD2 16 TGTGCCAGCAGCTTCGGGGCTAGCGGGAGTTCCTACGAGCAGTACTTC CASSFGASGSSYEQYF